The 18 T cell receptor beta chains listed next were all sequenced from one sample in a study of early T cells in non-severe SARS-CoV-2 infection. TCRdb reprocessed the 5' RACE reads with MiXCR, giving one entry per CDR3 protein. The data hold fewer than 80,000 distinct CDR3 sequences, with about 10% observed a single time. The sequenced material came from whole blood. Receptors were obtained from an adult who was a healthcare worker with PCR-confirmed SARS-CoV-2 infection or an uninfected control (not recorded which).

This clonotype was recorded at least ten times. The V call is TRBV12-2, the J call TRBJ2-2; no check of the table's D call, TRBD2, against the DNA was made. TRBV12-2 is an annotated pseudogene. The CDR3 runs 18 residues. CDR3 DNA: TGTGCAAGTCGCCTAGCCGGACTAGCGGGAGGCCTCACCGGGGAGCTGTTTTTT. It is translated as CASRLAGLAGGLTGELFF.

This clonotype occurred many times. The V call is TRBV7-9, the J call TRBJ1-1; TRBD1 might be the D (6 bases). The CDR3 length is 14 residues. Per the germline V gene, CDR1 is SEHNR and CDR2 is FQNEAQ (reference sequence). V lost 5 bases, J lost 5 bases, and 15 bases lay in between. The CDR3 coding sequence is TGTGCCAGCAGCGAGACAGGCGGGGTTACTGAAGCTTTCTTT. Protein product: CASSETGGVTEAFF.

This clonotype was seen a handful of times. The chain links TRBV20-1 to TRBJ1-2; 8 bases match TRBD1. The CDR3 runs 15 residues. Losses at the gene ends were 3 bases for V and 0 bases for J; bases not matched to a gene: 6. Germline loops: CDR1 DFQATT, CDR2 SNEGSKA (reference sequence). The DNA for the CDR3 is TGCAGTGCTAGGGACAGGGAGGATGCTAACTATGGCTACACCTTC. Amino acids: CSARDREDANYGYTF.

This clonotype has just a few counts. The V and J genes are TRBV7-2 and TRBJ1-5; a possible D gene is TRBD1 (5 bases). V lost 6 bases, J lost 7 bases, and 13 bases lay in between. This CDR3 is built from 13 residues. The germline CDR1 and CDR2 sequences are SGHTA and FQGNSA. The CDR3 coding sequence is TGTGCCAGCAGTTATTCCCAGGGACAGCCCCAGCATTTT. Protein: CASSYSQGQPQHF.

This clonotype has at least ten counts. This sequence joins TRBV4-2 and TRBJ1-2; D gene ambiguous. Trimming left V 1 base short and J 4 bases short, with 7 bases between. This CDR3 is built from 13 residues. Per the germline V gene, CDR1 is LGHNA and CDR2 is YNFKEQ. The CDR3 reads CASSQGQGYGYTF. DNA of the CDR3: TGTGCCAGCAGCCAAGGTCAAGGCTATGGCTACACCTTC.

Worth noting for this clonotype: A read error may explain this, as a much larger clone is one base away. The CDR3: CASSPVILTDTQYF. Written as DNA, the CDR3 is TGTGCCAGCAGCCCCGTCATCCTCACAGATACGCAGTATTTT. The V and J genes are TRBV9 and TRBJ2-3; D uncertain. Germline V gives CDR1 SGDLS, CDR2 YYNGEE. This CDR3 is 14 amino acids long. V was trimmed by 4 bases and J by 2 bases, leaving 11 bases between them. The whole variable domain, remainder taken from reference TRBV9 and TRBJ2-3, is DSGVTQTPKHLITATGQRVTLRCSPRSGDLSVYWYQQSLDQGLQFLIQYYNGEERAKGNILERFSAQQFPDLHSELNLSSLELGDSALYFCASSPVILTDTQYFGPGTRLTVL.

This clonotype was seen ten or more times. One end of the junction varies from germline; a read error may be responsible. The CDR3 DNA reads as TGTGCCAGCAGCTTAGGGGCAGATACGCAGTATTTT. This codes for CASSLGADTQYF. V usage is TRBV5-1 and J usage is TRBJ2-3; D is perhaps TRBD1 (5 bases). The CDR3 loop spans 12 amino acids. The germline CDR1 and CDR2 sequences are SGHRS and YFSETQ.

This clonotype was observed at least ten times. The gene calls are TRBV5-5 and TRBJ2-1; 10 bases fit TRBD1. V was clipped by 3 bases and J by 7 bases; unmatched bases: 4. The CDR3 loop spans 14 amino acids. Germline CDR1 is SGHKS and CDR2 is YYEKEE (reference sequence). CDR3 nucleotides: TGTGCCAGCAGCTGGAGGACAGGGGGGAATGAGCAGTTCTTC. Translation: CASSWRTGGNEQFF.

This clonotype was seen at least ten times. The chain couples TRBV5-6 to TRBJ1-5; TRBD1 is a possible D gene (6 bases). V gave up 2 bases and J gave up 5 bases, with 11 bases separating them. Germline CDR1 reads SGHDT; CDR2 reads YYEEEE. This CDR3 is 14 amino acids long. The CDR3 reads CASSFWTADQPQHF. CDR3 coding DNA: TGTGCCAGCAGCTTTTGGACAGCCGATCAGCCCCAGCATTTT.

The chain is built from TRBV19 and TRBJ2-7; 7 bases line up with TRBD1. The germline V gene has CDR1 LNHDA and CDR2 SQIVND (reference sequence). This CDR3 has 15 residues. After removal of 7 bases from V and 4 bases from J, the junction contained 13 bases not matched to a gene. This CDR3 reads CASKRDSNPGYEQYF. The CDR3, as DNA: TGTGCCAGTAAAAGGGACAGCAACCCGGGGTACGAGCAGTACTTC. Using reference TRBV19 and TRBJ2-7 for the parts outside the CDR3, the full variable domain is DGGITQSPKYLFRKEGQNVTLSCEQNLNHDAMYWYRQDPGQGLRLIYYSQIVNDFQKGDIAEGYSVSREKKESFPLTVTSAQKNPTAFYLCASKRDSNPGYEQYFGPGTRLTVT.

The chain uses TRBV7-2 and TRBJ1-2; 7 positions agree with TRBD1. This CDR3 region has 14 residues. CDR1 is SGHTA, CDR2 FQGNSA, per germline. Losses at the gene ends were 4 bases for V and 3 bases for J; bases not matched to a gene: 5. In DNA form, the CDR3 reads TGTGCCAGCAGCTCCTCGACAGGGTACTATGGCTACACCTTC. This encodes CASSSSTGYYGYTF.

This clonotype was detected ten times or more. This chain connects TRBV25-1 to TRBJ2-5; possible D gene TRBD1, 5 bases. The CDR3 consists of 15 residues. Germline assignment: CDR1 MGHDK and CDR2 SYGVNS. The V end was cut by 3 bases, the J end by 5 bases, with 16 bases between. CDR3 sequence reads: CASSDPVRVSETQYF. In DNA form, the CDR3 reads TGTGCCAGCAGTGATCCGGTCAGGGTGTCGGAGACCCAGTACTTC. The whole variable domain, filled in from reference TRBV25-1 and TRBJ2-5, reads EADIYQTPRYLVIGTGKKITLECSQTMGHDKMYWYQQDPGMELHLIHYSYGVNSTEKGDLSSESTVSRIRTEHFPLTLESARPSHTSQYLCASSDPVRVSETQYFGPGTRLLVL.

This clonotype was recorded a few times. This CDR3 reads CAISGTGDTEAFF. The CDR3 DNA follows: TGTGCCATCAGCGGGACAGGGGACACTGAAGCTTTCTTT. V usage is TRBV10-3 and J usage is TRBJ1-1; the match to TRBD1 covers 10 bases. CDR1 ENHRY and CDR2 SYGVKD come from the germline V gene. J gave up 3 bases and V 6 bases, and 1 base lay outside the gene matches. The CDR3 is 13 amino acids.

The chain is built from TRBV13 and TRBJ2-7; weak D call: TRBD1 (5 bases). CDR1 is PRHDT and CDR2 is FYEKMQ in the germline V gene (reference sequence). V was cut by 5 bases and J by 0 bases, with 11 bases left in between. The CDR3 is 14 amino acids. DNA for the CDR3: TGTGCCAGCAGCCCTAGGGGTGTCTCCTACGAGCAGTACTTC. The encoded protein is CASSPRGVSYEQYF.

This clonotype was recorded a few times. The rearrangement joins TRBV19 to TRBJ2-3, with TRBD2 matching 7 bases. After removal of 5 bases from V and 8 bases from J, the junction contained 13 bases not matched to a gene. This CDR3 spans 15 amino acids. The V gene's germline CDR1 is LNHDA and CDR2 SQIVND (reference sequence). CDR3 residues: CASSGLAAPEVTQYF. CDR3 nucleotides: TGTGCCAGTAGTGGTCTAGCGGCGCCGGAGGTTACGCAGTATTTT. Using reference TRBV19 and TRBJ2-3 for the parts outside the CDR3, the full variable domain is DGGITQSPKYLFRKEGQNVTLSCEQNLNHDAMYWYRQDPGQGLRLIYYSQIVNDFQKGDIAEGYSVSREKKESFPLTVTSAQKNPTAFYLCASSGLAAPEVTQYFGPGTRLTVL.

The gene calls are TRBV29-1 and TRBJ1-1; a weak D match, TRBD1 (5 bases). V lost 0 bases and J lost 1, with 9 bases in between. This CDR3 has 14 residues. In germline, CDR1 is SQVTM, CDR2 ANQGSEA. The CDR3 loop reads CSVEDTGENTEAFF. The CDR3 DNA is TGCAGCGTTGAAGATACAGGTGAGAACACTGAAGCTTTCTTT.

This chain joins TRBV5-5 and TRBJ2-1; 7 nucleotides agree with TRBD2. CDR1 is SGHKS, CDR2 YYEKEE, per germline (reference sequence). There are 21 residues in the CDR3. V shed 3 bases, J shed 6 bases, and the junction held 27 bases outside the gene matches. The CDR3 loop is CASSSLKGRLTLGGSSNEQFF. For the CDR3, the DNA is TGTGCCAGCAGCTCCTTGAAAGGTCGCCTCACACTAGGCGGGAGCTCCAATGAGCAGTTCTTC.

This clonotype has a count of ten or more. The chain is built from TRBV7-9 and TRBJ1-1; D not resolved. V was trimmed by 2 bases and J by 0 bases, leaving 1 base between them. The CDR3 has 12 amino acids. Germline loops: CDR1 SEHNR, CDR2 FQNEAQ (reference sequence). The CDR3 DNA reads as TGTGCCAGCAGCTTAATGAACACTGAAGCTTTCTTT. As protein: CASSLMNTEAFF.